The 24 T cell receptor beta chains reported below all come from one sample, sequenced in a study of shared clonotypes between healthy human individuals. Only in-frame clones appear in the TCRdb table, and some are missing; sequencing was by immunoSEQ multiplex PCR. The sample yields roughly 2,500,000 clones, 80% to 95% seen once. The sample consisted of naive CD4+ T cells from PBMCs. The subset is: CD45RA+ positively selected. Every receptor here comes from a man between 18 and 35 years old in good health. Some clones in this sample may be carry-over from other donors' samples.

This clone appeared once. The chain joins TRBV5-4 to TRBJ2-2, with 8 bases identical to TRBD1. In germline, CDR1 is SGHNT, CDR2 YYREEE (reference sequence). The CDR3 totals 17 residues. V was pared by 4 bases and J by 5 bases, with 13 bases of the junction left unmatched. The CDR3: CASSHPGGGGGTGELFF. The CDR3 bases are TGTGCCAGCAGCCACCCAGGGGGCGGTGGTGGGACCGGGGAGCTGTTTTTT.

The chain couples TRBV25-1 to TRBJ2-3; 10 bases fit TRBD2. This CDR3 has 15 amino acids. J was trimmed by 0 bases and V by 5 bases; bases with no gene match: 2. The germline CDR1 and CDR2 sequences are MGHDK and SYGVNS. The CDR3 here is CASSPTSGSTDTQYF. In nucleotides, the CDR3 is TGTGCCAGCAGTCCGACTAGCGGGAGCACAGATACGCAGTATTTT.

A remark on this clone: This same CDR3 is encoded by further DNA sequences in the sample. The chain combines TRBV28 with TRBJ1-3, with D uncertain. The V gene's germline CDR1 is MDHEN and CDR2 SYDVKM. The CDR3 runs 14 residues. Trimming took off 2 bases at V and 4 bases at J, with 9 bases between the two ends. CDR3 in amino acids: CASSLIGSGNTIYF. The CDR3 DNA is TGTGCCAGCAGTTTAATTGGGTCCGGAAACACCATATATTTT.

The V call is TRBV5-1, the J call TRBJ1-1, with D unresolved. This CDR3 has 14 residues. Trimming took 5 bases from V and 4 from J, leaving 15 bases between them. Germline loops: CDR1 SGHRS, CDR2 YFSETQ. The CDR3 here is CASRLGWASTEAFF. Here the CDR3 DNA reads TGCGCCAGCAGGCTGGGGTGGGCCTCCACTGAAGCTTTCTTT.

This clone turned up a few times. The rearrangement uses TRBV10-3 and TRBJ1-1; D uncertain. CDR1 ENHRY and CDR2 SYGVKD come from the germline V gene. The CDR3 contains 12 residues. Between the trimmed V and J ends, which lost 4 bases and 8 bases, there was a span of 11 bases. The CDR3 nucleotides read TGTGCCATCAGTGCTTATCCGCTCGAAGCTTTCTTT. Protein: CAISAYPLEAFF.

The rearrangement links TRBV29-1 to TRBJ2-7; D tentatively reads TRBD1 or TRBD2 (5 bases each). The CDR3 is 14 amino acids. The V and J ends lost 7 bases and 2 bases respectively, with 18 bases between them. The germline V gene encodes CDR1 SQVTM and CDR2 ANQGSEA. The CDR3 DNA reads as TGCAGCGCCTCCGGACCCTGGGGGACCTACGAGCAGTACTTC. It yields the protein CSASGPWGTYEQYF.

This clone came up once. This chain connects TRBV7-6 to TRBJ2-2; no clear D gene. The V and J ends lost 2 bases and 1 base respectively, with 8 bases between them. The CDR3 runs 15 residues. The germline gives CDR1 SGHVS, CDR2 FNYEAQ. The chain's CDR3 is CASSLFRQNTGELFF. The CDR3 region has the DNA TGTGCCAGCAGCTTATTTAGGCAGAACACCGGGGAGCTGTTTTTT.

This rearrangement joins TRBV12-5 to TRBJ1-1; D gene ambiguous. With 7 bases removed from V and 3 bases from J, the gap between germline ends came to 12 bases. Germline V lookup: CDR1 LGHNT, CDR2 FRNRAP. The CDR3 runs 13 residues. CDR3 in DNA: TGTGCTAGTGCCCCTCTGGAGGACACTGAAGCTTTCTTT. Amino acids: CASAPLEDTEAFF. Looking up the rest from reference TRBV12-5 and TRBJ1-1 gives the full variable domain: DARVTQTPRHKVTEMGQEVTMRCQPILGHNTVFWYRQTMMQGLELLAYFRNRAPLDDSGMPKDRFSAEMPDATLATLKIQPSEPRDSAVYFCASAPLEDTEAFFGQGTRLTVV.

The J gene is TRBJ2-6, the V gene TRBV10-3; no clear D. This CDR3 comprises 17 residues. Germline-derived CDR1 and CDR2 are ENHRY and SYGVKD. V was shortened by 2 bases and J by 0 bases, with 11 bases between the two germline ends. The CDR3 DNA follows: TGTGCCATCAGTGAGGTAGTTCCTATCTCTGGGGCCAACGTCCTGACTTTC. This codes for CAISEVVPISGANVLTF.

V usage is TRBV2 and J usage is TRBJ1-2; weak D call: TRBD1 (6 bases). The V gene lost 6 bases and the J gene lost 2 bases, with 16 bases spanning the gap. CDR3 length: 15 residues. Germline assignment: CDR1 SNHLY and CDR2 FYNNEI. CDR3 bases: TGTGCCAGCAGGACGGGTTACAGGGAAAACTATGGCTACACCTTC. The encoded protein is CASRTGYRENYGYTF.

This clone has only one observation. The V gene is TRBV9, the J gene TRBJ2-1; D not certain. Trimming stripped 0 bases from V and 3 bases from J, with 16 bases between. From germline, CDR1 is SGDLS and CDR2 YYNGEE. The CDR3 spans 17 residues. Here the CDR3 reads CASSVGMELPSYNEQFF. The CDR3 DNA sequence: TGTGCCAGCAGCGTAGGTATGGAACTCCCTAGCTACAATGAGCAGTTCTTC.

This chain connects TRBV18 to TRBJ1-4; D not certain. Germline V gene data show CDR1 as KGHSH and CDR2 as LQKENI. V was pared by 0 bases and J by 11 bases, with 13 bases between. This CDR3 is built from 14 residues. In DNA form, the CDR3 reads TGTGCCAGCTCACCACCGGCGGAGATGGGGAAACTGTTTTTT. This translates into CASSPPAEMGKLFF.

CDR3: CASGPGTSGISDTQYF. Here the CDR3 DNA reads TGTGCTAGTGGCCCGGGGACTAGCGGGATCTCAGATACGCAGTATTTT. This sequence joins TRBV12-5 and TRBJ2-3; 13 bases align to TRBD2. Germline V gives CDR1 LGHNT, CDR2 FRNRAP. The CDR3 is 16 amino acids. The V gene end was trimmed by 6 bases and the J gene end by 4 bases; junction bases not matched to a gene: 7.

The chain links TRBV9 to TRBJ1-1, with D tentatively TRBD1 (5 bases). Germline CDR1 is SGDLS and CDR2 is YYNGEE. The V and J ends lost 6 bases and 4 bases respectively, with 10 bases between them. The CDR3 has 12 amino acids. The CDR3 here is CASNRDGTEAFF. As DNA, the CDR3 is TGTGCCAGCAACCGGGACGGCACTGAAGCTTTCTTT. The variable domain in full, with the rest retrieved from reference TRBV9 and TRBJ1-1, is DSGVTQTPKHLITATGQRVTLRCSPRSGDLSVYWYQQSLDQGLQFLIQYYNGEERAKGNILERFSAQQFPDLHSELNLSSLELGDSALYFCASNRDGTEAFFGQGTRLTVV.

V usage is TRBV5-1 and J usage is TRBJ1-4; maybe TRBD1 (5 bases). The CDR3 totals 14 residues. Germline CDR1 and CDR2: SGHRS and YFSETQ. V lost 4 bases and J lost 7, with 14 bases in between. For the CDR3, the DNA is TGCGCCAGCAGCCCGGAGCGGGGGGGTGAAAAACTGTTTTTT. Protein sequence: CASSPERGGEKLFF.

The genes are TRBV28 and TRBJ2-1; D is tentatively TRBD1 or TRBD2 (5 bases each). The CDR3 spans 13 residues. The V end lost 6 bases, the J end lost 9 bases, and 15 bases lay between the germline ends. Germline CDR1 reads MDHEN; CDR2 reads SYDVKM. Here the CDR3 reads CASSSGPTGEQFF. The CDR3 DNA sequence: TGTGCCAGCAGCTCGGGACCCACCGGTGAGCAGTTCTTC.

The V and J genes are TRBV2 and TRBJ2-5, with D maybe TRBD2 (6 bases). Trimming pared 5 bases from V and 5 bases from J, leaving 12 bases between. The CDR3 is made up of 13 amino acids. The germline CDR1 and CDR2 sequences are SNHLY and FYNNEI. The CDR3 region is CASSRGGLETQYF. The CDR3 DNA follows: TGTGCCAGCAGTCGGGGAGGATTGGAGACCCAGTACTTC.

In its sample, this clone was seen a few times. This chain links TRBV11-2 with TRBJ1-2, with 8 bases fitting TRBD1. From germline, CDR1 is SGHAT and CDR2 FQNNGV. The CDR3 spans 13 residues. The trim removed 4 bases at V and 6 bases at J, leaving 4 bases unmatched. The CDR3 DNA sequence: TGTGCCAGCAGCTCGGACAGGGTTGATGGCTACACCTTC. Its translation: CASSSDRVDGYTF.

The V call is TRBV7-2, the J call TRBJ2-7; D tentatively fits TRBD1 or TRBD2 (5 bases each). Germline V lookup: CDR1 SGHTA, CDR2 FQGNSA. The V end lost 0 bases, the J end lost 0 bases, and 27 bases lay between the germline ends. This CDR3 is 21 amino acids long. In DNA form, the CDR3 reads TGTGCCAGCAGCTTAGCTTTTCGGGGCGGCACGTTGCGGGCAAGCTCCTACGAGCAGTACTTC. Translation gives CASSLAFRGGTLRASSYEQYF.

CDR3 protein: CASSSWVGGTAYEQYF. For the CDR3, the DNA is TGTGCCAGCAGTTCATGGGTTGGGGGGACAGCCTACGAGCAGTACTTC. The chain couples TRBV28 to TRBJ2-7, with D perhaps matching TRBD1 (7 bases). The germline gives CDR1 MDHEN, CDR2 SYDVKM. The CDR3 contains 16 residues. The V and J ends lost 4 bases and 2 bases respectively, with 18 bases between them.

As for this clone: The junction and the germline gene differ at one end; a read error may be behind it. This chain links TRBV6-5 with TRBJ1-2, with D perhaps matching TRBD1 (5 bases). Germline loops: CDR1 MNHEY, CDR2 SVGAGI. This CDR3 is 11 amino acids long. The CDR3 loop reads CASSDRGAEIF. The DNA of the CDR3 is TGTGCCAGCAGCGACCGAGGGGCTGAAATCTTC.

Here the CDR3 reads CASSLMGGSNTEAFF. The CDR3 region has the DNA TGCGCCAGCAGCCTCATGGGGGGGTCGAACACTGAAGCTTTCTTT. The chain uses TRBV5-1 and TRBJ1-1; TRBD1 is a possible D gene (5 bases). Trimming removed 4 bases from V and 1 base from J, with 14 bases in between. CDR1 SGHRS and CDR2 YFSETQ come from the germline V gene. The CDR3 totals 15 residues. The complete variable domain, with remaining parts taken from reference TRBV5-1 and TRBJ1-1, reads KAGVTQTPRYLIKTRGQQVTLSCSPISGHRSVSWYQQTPGQGLQFLFEYFSETQRNKGNFPGRFSGRQFSNSRSEMNVSTLELGDSALYLCASSLMGGSNTEAFFGQGTRLTVV.

In its sample, this clone was seen once. This sequence joins TRBV6-4 and TRBJ1-5; TRBD1 aligns across 12 bases. The CDR3 sequence is 20 residues long. The junction had 19 bases not matched to a gene; V was cut back by 8 bases and J by 2 bases. Germline loops: CDR1 MRHNA, CDR2 SNTAGT. The DNA for the CDR3 is TGTGCCAGCCCAAAGATTAACCGGGACAGGGGGCTTTTGGGCAATCAGCCCCAGCATTTT. Translation: CASPKINRDRGLLGNQPQHF.

The gene calls are TRBV28 and TRBJ2-3; the D gene could be TRBD1 or TRBD2 (5 bases each). Deletions cut 5 bases from V and 5 bases from J, with 14 bases between. From germline, CDR1 is MDHEN and CDR2 SYDVKM. The CDR3 runs to 14 residues. CDR3 DNA sequence: TGTGCCAGCAGTCCTGTCCTGGGGGTAGATACGCAGTATTTT. Translating gives CASSPVLGVDTQYF.